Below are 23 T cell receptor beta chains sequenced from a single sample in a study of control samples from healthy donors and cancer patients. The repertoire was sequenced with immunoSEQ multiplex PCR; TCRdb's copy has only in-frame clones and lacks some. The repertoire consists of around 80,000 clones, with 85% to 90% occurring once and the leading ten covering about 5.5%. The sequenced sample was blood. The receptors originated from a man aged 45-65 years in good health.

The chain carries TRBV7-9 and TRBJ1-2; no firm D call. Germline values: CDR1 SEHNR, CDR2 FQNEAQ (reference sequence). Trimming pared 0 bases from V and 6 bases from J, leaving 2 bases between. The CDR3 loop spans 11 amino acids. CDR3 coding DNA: TGTGCCAGCAGCTTAGCTGATGGCTACACCTTC. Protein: CASSLADGYTF.

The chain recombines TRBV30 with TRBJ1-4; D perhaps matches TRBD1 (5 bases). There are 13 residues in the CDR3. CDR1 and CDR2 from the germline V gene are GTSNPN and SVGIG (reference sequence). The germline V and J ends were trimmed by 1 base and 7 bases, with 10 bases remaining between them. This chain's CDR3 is CAWSGGTGEKLFF. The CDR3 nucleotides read TGTGCCTGGAGTGGCGGGACGGGTGAAAAACTGTTTTTT.

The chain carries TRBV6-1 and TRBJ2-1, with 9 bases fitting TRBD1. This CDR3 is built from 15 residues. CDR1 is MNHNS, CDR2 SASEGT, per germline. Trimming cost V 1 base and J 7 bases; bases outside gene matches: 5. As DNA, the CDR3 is TGTGCCAGCAGTGAAGGGGGGACAGGGTGGAATGAGCAGTTCTTC. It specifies CASSEGGTGWNEQFF.

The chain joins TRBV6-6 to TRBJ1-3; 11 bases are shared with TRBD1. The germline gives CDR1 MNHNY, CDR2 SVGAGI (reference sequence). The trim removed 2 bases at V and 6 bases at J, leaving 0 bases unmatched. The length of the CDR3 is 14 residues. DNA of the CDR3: TGTGCCAGCAGTTACGGACAGGGGGCAAACACCATATATTTT. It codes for CASSYGQGANTIYF.

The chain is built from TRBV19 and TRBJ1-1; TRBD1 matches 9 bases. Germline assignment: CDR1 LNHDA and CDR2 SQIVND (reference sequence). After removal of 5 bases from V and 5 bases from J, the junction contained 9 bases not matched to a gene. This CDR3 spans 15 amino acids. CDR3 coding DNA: TGTGCCAGTAGTCCTCGGACAGGGGCGCTGACTGAAGCTTTCTTT. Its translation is CASSPRTGALTEAFF.

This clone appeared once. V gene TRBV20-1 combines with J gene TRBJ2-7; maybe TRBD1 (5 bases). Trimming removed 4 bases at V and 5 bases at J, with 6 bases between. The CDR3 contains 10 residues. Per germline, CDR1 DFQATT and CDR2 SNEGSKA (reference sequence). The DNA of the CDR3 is TGCAGTGCTAAGGACAACGAGCAGTACTTC. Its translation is CSAKDNEQYF.

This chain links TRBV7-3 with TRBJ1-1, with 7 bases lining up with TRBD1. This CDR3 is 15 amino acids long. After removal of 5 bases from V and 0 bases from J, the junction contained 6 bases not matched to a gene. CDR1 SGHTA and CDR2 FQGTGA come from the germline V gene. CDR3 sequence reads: CASSPSGQLNTEAFF. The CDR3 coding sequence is TGTGCCAGCAGCCCGTCGGGACAGCTGAACACTGAAGCTTTCTTT.

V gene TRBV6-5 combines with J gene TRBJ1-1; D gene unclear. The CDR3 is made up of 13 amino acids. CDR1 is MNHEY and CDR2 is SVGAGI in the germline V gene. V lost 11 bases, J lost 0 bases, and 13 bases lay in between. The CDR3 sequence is CASLNGMNTEAFF. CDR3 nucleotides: TGTGCCTCCTTGAACGGCATGAACACTGAAGCTTTCTTT.

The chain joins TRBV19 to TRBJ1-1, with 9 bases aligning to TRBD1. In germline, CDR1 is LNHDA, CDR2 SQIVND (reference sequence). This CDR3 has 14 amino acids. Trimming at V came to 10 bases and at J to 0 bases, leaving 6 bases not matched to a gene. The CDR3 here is CATHRGQVNTEAFF. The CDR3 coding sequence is TGTGCCACCCACAGGGGGCAGGTGAACACTGAAGCTTTCTTT. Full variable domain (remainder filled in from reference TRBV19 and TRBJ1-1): DGGITQSPKYLFRKEGQNVTLSCEQNLNHDAMYWYRQDPGQGLRLIYYSQIVNDFQKGDIAEGYSVSREKKESFPLTVTSAQKNPTAFYLCATHRGQVNTEAFFGQGTRLTVV.

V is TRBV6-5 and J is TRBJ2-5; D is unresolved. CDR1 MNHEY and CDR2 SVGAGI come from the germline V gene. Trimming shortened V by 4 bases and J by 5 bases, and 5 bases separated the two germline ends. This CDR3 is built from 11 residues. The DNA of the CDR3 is TGTGCCAGCAGTTTAGGGGAGACCCAGTACTTC. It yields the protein CASSLGETQYF.

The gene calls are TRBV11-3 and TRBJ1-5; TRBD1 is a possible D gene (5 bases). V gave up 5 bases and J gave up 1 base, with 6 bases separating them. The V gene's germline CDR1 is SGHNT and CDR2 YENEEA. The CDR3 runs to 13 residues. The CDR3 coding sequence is TGTGCCAGCAGCCCAGGGAGCAATCAGCCCCAGCATTTT. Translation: CASSPGSNQPQHF. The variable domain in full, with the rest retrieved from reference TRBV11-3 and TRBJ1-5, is EAGVVQSPRYKIIEKKQPVAFWCNPISGHNTLYWYLQNLGQGPELLIRYENEEAVDDSQLPKDRFSAERLKGVDSTLKIQPAELGDSAVYLCASSPGSNQPQHFGDGTRLSIL.

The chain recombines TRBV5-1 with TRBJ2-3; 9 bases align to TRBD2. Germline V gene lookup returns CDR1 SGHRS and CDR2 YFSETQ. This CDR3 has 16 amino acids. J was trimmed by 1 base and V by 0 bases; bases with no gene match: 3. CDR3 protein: CASSLEVAGGTDTQYF. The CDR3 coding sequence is TGCGCCAGCAGCTTGGAGGTAGCGGGGGGCACAGATACGCAGTATTTT.

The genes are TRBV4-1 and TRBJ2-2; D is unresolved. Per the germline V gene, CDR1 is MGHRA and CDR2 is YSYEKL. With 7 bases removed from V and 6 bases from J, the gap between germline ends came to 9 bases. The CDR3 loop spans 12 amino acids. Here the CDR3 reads CASIASSGELFF. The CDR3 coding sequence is TGCGCCAGCATCGCTAGTTCCGGGGAGCTGTTTTTT.

The CDR3 nucleotides are TGTGCCAGCAGGGTGACTAGCGGGGGACGGAAGACCCAGTACTTC. The encoded protein is CASRVTSGGRKTQYF. This chain joins TRBV2 and TRBJ2-5; 12 bases are shared with TRBD2. This CDR3 comprises 15 residues. CDR1 SNHLY and CDR2 FYNNEI come from the germline V gene. The J segment lost 6 bases and the V segment lost 6 bases, leaving 8 bases of the junction unmatched.

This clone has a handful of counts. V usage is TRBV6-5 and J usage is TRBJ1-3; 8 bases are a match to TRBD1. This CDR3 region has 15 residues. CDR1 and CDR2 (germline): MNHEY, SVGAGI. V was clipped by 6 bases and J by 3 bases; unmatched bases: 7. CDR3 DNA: TGTGCCAGCAGACCCCCAGGGGGCGTTGGAAACACCATATATTTT. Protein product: CASRPPGGVGNTIYF.

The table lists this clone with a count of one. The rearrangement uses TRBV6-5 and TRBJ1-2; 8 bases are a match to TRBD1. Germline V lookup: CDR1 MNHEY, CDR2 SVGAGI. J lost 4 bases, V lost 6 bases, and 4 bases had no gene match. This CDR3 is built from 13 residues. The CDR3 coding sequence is TGTGCCAGCAGCCGAGACAGGGGCTATGGCTACACCTTC. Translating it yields CASSRDRGYGYTF.

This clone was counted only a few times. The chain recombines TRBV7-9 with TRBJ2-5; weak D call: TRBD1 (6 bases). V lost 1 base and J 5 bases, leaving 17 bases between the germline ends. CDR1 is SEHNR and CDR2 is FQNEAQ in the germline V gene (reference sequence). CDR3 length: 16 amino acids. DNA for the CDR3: TGTGCCAGCAGCTTAGTGGGTAATGTTGGGGGCGAGACCCAGTACTTC. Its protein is CASSLVGNVGGETQYF.

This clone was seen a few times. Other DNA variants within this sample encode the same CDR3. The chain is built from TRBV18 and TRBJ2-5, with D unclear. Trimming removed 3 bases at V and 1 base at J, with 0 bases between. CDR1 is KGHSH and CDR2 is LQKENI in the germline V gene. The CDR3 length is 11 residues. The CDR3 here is CASSPQETQYF. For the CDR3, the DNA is TGTGCCAGCTCACCCCAAGAGACCCAGTACTTC.

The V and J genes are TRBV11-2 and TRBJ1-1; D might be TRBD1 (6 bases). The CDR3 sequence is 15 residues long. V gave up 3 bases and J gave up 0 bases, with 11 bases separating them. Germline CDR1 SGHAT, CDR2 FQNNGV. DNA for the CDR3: TGTGCCAGCAGCTTGCTTGCAGGGGTGAACACTGAAGCTTTCTTT. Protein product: CASSLLAGVNTEAFF.

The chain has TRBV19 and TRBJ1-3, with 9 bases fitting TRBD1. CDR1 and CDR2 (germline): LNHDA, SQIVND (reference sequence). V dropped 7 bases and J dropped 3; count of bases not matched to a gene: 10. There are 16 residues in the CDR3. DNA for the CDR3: TGTGCCAGTACCACACTTGGGACAGGGTTTGGAAACACCATATATTTT. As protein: CASTTLGTGFGNTIYF.

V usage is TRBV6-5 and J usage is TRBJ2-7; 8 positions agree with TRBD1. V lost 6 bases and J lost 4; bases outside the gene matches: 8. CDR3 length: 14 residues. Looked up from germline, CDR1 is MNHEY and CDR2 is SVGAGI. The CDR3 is CASRNPGQVYEQYF. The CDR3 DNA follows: TGTGCCAGCAGAAACCCGGGACAGGTATACGAGCAGTACTTC.

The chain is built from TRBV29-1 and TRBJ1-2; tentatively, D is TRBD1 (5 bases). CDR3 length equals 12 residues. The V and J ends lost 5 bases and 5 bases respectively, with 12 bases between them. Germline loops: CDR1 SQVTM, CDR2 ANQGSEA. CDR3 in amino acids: CSVSDRLYGYTF. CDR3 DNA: TGCAGCGTTTCCGACAGACTTTATGGCTACACCTTC.

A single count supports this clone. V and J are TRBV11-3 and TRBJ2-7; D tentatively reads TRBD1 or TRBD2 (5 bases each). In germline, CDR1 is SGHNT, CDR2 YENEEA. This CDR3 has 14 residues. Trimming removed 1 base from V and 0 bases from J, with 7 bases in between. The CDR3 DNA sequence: TGTGCCAGCAGCTTAGGGGGGAGCTCCTACGAGCAGTACTTC. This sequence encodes CASSLGGSSYEQYF.